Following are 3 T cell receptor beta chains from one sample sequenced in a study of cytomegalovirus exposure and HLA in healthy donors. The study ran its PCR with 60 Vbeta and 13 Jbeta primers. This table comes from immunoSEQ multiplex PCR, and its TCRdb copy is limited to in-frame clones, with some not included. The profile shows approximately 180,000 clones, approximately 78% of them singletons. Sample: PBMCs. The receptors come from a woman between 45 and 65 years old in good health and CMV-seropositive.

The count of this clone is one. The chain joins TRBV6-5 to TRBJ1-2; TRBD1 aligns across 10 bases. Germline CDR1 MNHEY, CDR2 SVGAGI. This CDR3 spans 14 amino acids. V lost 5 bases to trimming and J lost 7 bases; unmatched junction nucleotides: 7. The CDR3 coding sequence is TGTGCCAGCAGTCTCGGGACAGGGGTGGGTGGCTACACCTTC. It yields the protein CASSLGTGVGGYTF.

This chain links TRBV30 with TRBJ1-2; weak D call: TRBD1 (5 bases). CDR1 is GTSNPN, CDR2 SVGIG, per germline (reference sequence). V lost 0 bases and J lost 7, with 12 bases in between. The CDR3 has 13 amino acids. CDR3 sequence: CAWSVGEVSGYTF. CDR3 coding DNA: TGTGCCTGGAGTGTAGGGGAAGTCTCTGGCTACACCTTC.

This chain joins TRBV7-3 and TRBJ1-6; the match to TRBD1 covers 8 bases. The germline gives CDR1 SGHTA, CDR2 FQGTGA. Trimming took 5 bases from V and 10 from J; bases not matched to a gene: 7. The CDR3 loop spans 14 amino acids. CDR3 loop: CASSPDRGRSPLHF. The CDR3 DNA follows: TGTGCCAGCAGCCCCGACAGGGGAAGGTCACCCCTCCACTTT.